The T cell receptor beta chain under discussion was sequenced for a study of graft-versus-host responses after intestinal transplantation. Study in general: As for transplant type, recipients had multivisceral, liver-intestinal, or isolated intestinal grafts. Among the recipients, all got anti-thymocyte globulin induction and then tacrolimus and steroids for about 3 years.

Details on this clone: Its antigen is undetermined.

The germline V gene has CDR1 LNHDA and CDR2 SQIVND (reference sequence). V was shortened by 7 bases and J by 2 bases, with 14 bases between the two germline ends. The CDR3 has 15 amino acids. The protocol was immunoSEQ multiplex PCR, while the TCRdb copy is restricted to in-frame clones and leaves out a portion. The table has around 97,000 clones, 90% to 95% seen once. Findings of the study overall: GvH clonotypes were identified within recipient marrow, with a subset emerging first in ileum or blood. In patients with graft-donor T cell macrochimerism, allograft graft-versus-host to host-versus-graft clonal ratios were high.

The sequence derives from a human donor who received an intestinal transplant. Sequenced here: unstimulated CD8+ T cells sorted from spleen or lymph node cells, sampled before intestinal transplant. The chain uses TRBV19 and TRBJ1-4, with a tentative D call TRBD1 (5 bases). The chain's CDR3 is CASTMAGTTNEKLFF. The CDR3 region has the DNA TGTGCCAGTACCATGGCAGGGACTACTAATGAAAAACTGTTTTTT.